Below, one T cell receptor (beta chain) is given with its context. Its antigen is currently unknown. These data originate in a study of CD8+ T cells in alopecia areata. Study-level background: For 6 to 18 months, tofacitinib was taken, and 6 months off drug followed. Findings and caveats of the study: Among the 100 top clones, expanded CD8+ clones, like scalp clonality, were significantly decreased by tofacitinib. Scalp sample sequencing also detects resident alphabeta T cells of normal skin.

cDNA serving as the sequencing template came from extracted, reverse transcribed RNA. Clones were sequenced by immunoSEQ multiplex PCR, and TCRdb holds only the in-frame ones, with some missing. The repertoire consists of around 190,000 clones, with 50% to 60% occurring once and the leading ten covering roughly 0.71%. As for treatment: oral pan-JAK inhibitor, 5-10 mg twice daily. The study team obtained lesional scalp punch biopsies and peripheral blood from alopecia areata patients. CDR1 and CDR2 (germline): MNHEY, SVGAGI. V dropped 3 bases and J dropped 5 bases, with 10 bases sitting between them. The CDR3 is made up of 13 amino acids.

The sample in question was CD4+ T cells sorted from blood, obtained at week 4, from a patient treated with tofacitinib. This rearrangement joins TRBV6-5 to TRBJ1-2; D gene uncertain. The clonotype originates from a human donor with alopecia areata. CDR3 amino acids: CASSYGPGYGYTF. CDR3 coding DNA: TGTGCCAGCAGTTATGGGCCGGGGTATGGCTACACCTTC.